The rows below give T cell receptor beta chains drawn from one sample of a study of cytotoxic CD8 clonotypes in ibrutinib-treated CLL. Sequencing used immunoSEQ multiplex PCR; TCRdb keeps in-frame clones, though not all of them. The sample includes some 200,000 clones, nearly 80% of them seen just once. Sample: PBMCs, taken after 12 months of ibrutinib treatment. The receptors shown here come from a human donor with chronic lymphocytic leukemia. Both conserved end residues are part of each CDR3. A D gene is named only where the DNA matches it firmly. Size is omitted from some rows. Given values are once, few, many or a class for expanded clones.

d_call clone_size j_call v_call cdr3_aa cdr3_nt
TRBD1 NA TRBJ1-1 TRBV7-6 CASSTRQGNTEAFF TGTGCCAGCAGCACTCGACAGGGGAACACTGAAGCTTTCTTT
NA NA TRBJ1-1 TRBV5-6 CASSPTPPTEAFF TGTGCCAGCAGCCCCACCCCCCCCACTGAAGCTTTCTTT
NA NA TRBJ1-2 TRBV28 CASSLLQGFYGYTF TGTGCCAGCAGTTTACTTCAGGGATTCTATGGCTACACCTTC
TRBD1 NA TRBJ1-2 TRBV6-5 CASSYGTGPGYTF TGTGCCAGCAGTTATGGGACAGGGCCTGGCTACACCTTC
NA NA TRBJ2-3 TRBV10-2 CASSDTPNTDTQYF TGCGCCAGCAGTGATACTCCGAACACAGATACGCAGTATTTT
NA NA TRBJ2-3 TRBV5-1 CASSSGPAGTDTQYF TGCGCCAGCAGCTCGGGACCAGCGGGCACAGATACGCAGTATTTT
NA NA TRBJ1-1 TRBV6-4 CASSDSVGWGRNTEAFF TGTGCCAGCAGTGACTCGGTGGGATGGGGAAGGAACACTGAAGCTTTCTTT
NA many TRBJ1-2 TRBV6-1 CASSDRPYGYTF TGTGCCAGCAGTGATCGGCCGTACGGCTACACCTTC
NA NA TRBJ1-2 TRBV28 CASSQQNYGYTF TGTGCCAGCAGTCAGCAGAACTATGGCTACACCTTC
TRBD2 NA TRBJ2-1 TRBV19 CASSITSGSRGEQFF TGTGCCAGTAGTATTACTAGCGGGTCCCGGGGTGAGCAGTTCTTC
NA NA TRBJ2-5 TRBV5-6 CASSRSPLIETQYF TGTGCCAGCAGCCGATCACCTCTCATAGAGACCCAGTACTTC
NA NA TRBJ2-3 TRBV28 CASSSQARAYADTQYF TGTGCCAGCAGTTCGCAGGCCAGGGCGTATGCTGATACGCAGTATTTT
NA NA TRBJ2-4 TRBV21-1 CASSKSPGTAIQYF TGTGCCAGCAGCAAATCCCCCGGGACTGCCATTCAGTACTTC
TRBD2 NA TRBJ2-2 TRBV28 CASSFGGTSGDTGELFF TGTGCCAGCAGTTTCGGAGGGACTAGCGGGGACACCGGGGAGCTGTTTTTT
NA NA TRBJ2-7 TRBV18 CASSPPPTTYEQYF TGTGCCAGCTCACCACCACCTACTACCTACGAGCAGTACTTC
TRBD2 NA TRBJ2-7 TRBV7-9 CASSTSGSLWQYF TGTGCCAGCAGCACTAGCGGGAGTCTCTGGCAGTACTTC